The rows below give T cell receptor beta chains drawn from one sample of a study of blood T cell repertoires in COVID-19. TCRdb's table, derived via immunoSEQ multiplex PCR, lists solely in-frame clones and lacks some. Here the sample spans some 180,000 clones, approximately 83% being singletons. The sample consisted of peripheral blood. These receptors came from a woman over 75 with acute or convalescent COVID-19. The CDR3 runs from the conserved cysteine through the conserved F or W. D genes are given only for firm matches. Clone size, where shown, is once, few, many, or a class for clones that have expanded.

d_gene,v_gene,abundance,j_gene,CDR3nt,CDR3aa
TRBD1,TRBV6-5,NA,TRBJ1-4,TGTGCCAGCAGTTGGACAGGGGGCCGGGAAAAACTGTTTTTT,CASSWTGGREKLFF
TRBD1,TRBV19,NA,TRBJ1-4,TGTGCCAGTAGCCCCACAGGGGTCACTAATGAAAAACTGTTTTTT,CASSPTGVTNEKLFF
TRBD1,TRBV5-5,NA,TRBJ1-2,TGTGCCAGCAGCCCCGGACAGGGAGACTATGGCTACACCTTC,CASSPGQGDYGYTF
NA,TRBV27,few,TRBJ1-4,TGTGCCAGCAGTTTAAAAAGGCAGGCATCAGCAACTAATGAAAAACTGTTTTTT,CASSLKRQASATNEKLFF
NA,TRBV7-2,NA,TRBJ1-3,TGTGCCAGCAGCTTACCGGGGGGGCGCGGAAACACCATATATTTT,CASSLPGGRGNTIYF
NA,TRBV19,once,TRBJ1-4,TGTGCCAGTGGGAAGGCCGGGGCAACTAATGAAAAACTGTTTTTT,CASGKAGATNEKLFF
TRBD1,TRBV6-5,NA,TRBJ1-2,TGTGCCAGCAGTTCCCTTACAGGGGTTGGCTACACCTTC,CASSSLTGVGYTF
TRBD2,TRBV6-2/TRBV6-3,NA,TRBJ2-7,TGTGCCAGCAGTTACCTTACGGGGGGGCGTGAGCAGTACTTC,CASSYLTGGREQYF
TRBD1,TRBV28,once,TRBJ1-3,TGTGCCAGCAGTTCCGGACAGGGCGCGATTGGAAACACCATATATTTT,CASSSGQGAIGNTIYF
TRBD1,TRBV28,NA,TRBJ1-5,TGTGCCAGTACCGGGACAGTCTATAGCAATCAGCCCCAGCATTTT,CASTGTVYSNQPQHF
NA,TRBV7-8,NA,TRBJ2-2,TGTGCCAGCATAATTAGCGGATTCACCGGGGAGCTGTTTTTT,CASIISGFTGELFF
NA,TRBV3-1/TRBV3-2,NA,TRBJ2-7,TGTGCCAGCGGGAGGTCCTACGAGCAGTACTTC,CASGRSYEQYF
NA,TRBV19,NA,TRBJ2-7,TGTGCCAGTAGGGACGGGGGAAGAGGAGAGCAGTACTTC,CASRDGGRGEQYF
NA,TRBV4-1,NA,TRBJ1-2,TGCGCCAGCAGCCAACCCTTGGGGCAAACTAACTATGGCTACACCTTC,CASSQPLGQTNYGYTF
NA,TRBV29-1,NA,TRBJ1-2,TGCAGCGTGGATAGATTGGGGGGGAACTATGGCTACACCTTC,CSVDRLGGNYGYTF
NA,TRBV18,few,TRBJ1-2,TGTGCCAGCTCACCACAAAGACAGGCTGATGGCTACACCTTC,CASSPQRQADGYTF
NA,TRBV24-1,NA,TRBJ2-3,TGTGCCACCAGTGATAATGCAGAGGGTACGCAGTATTTT,CATSDNAEGTQYF
NA,TRBV5-6,NA,TRBJ2-3,TGTGCCAGCAGCTCCAAATTTAGCGGAAGGATTGCCACAGATACGCAGTATTTT,CASSSKFSGRIATDTQYF
NA,TRBV10-1,NA,TRBJ2-7,TGCGCCATCCCTGGGCATTCAAGCTCCTACGAGCAGTACTTC,CAIPGHSSSYEQYF
TRBD1,TRBV7-2,NA,TRBJ1-3,TGTGCCAGCAGCTCCCAGACAGGGGTGTTATCTGGAAACACCATATATTTT,CASSSQTGVLSGNTIYF
NA,TRBV7-2,NA,TRBJ1-2,TGTGCCAGCAGCTTAGTACCTAGCTATGGCTACACCTTC,CASSLVPSYGYTF
TRBD1,TRBV27,NA,TRBJ1-3,TGTGCCAGCTCGTACAGGGGTTTAACTGGAAACACCATATATTTT,CASSYRGLTGNTIYF
NA,TRBV28,NA,TRBJ1-3,TGTGCCAGCAGGCAAACATCTGGAAACACCATATATTTT,CASRQTSGNTIYF
NA,TRBV19,once,TRBJ2-2,TGTGCCACACAAGAAGGGGCCGGGGAGCTGTTTTTT,CATQEGAGELFF
TRBD2,TRBV7-9,NA,TRBJ2-2,TGTGCCAGCAGCTTATTCGCGACTAGCGGGACCGGGGAGCTGTTTTTT,CASSLFATSGTGELFF
NA,TRBV5-6,NA,TRBJ1-2,TGTGCCAGCAGCTTGGACCCAAGGGGGAACTATGGCTACACCTTC,CASSLDPRGNYGYTF
TRBD1,TRBV10-3,NA,TRBJ1-5,TGTGCCATCAGCCCGACAGGGCAGGATGGCAATCAGCCCCAGCATTTT,CAISPTGQDGNQPQHF
NA,TRBV28,NA,TRBJ2-3,TGTGCCAGCAGTTTAGGACAATTAGATACGCAGTATTTT,CASSLGQLDTQYF
TRBD1,TRBV2,NA,TRBJ2-5,TGTGCCAGCAGTGCCATCCGGACAGGGGTTGAGACCCAGTACTTC,CASSAIRTGVETQYF
NA,TRBV10-1,few,TRBJ1-6,TGCGCCAGCACTCTGAGATTCTTCCAGGGTGGCACACCCCTCCACTTT,CASTLRFFQGGTPLHF
TRBD2,TRBV6-2/TRBV6-3,NA,TRBJ2-3,TGTGCCAGCAGTTGGGGAGGGGTAGATACGCAGTATTTT,CASSWGGVDTQYF
NA,TRBV3-1/TRBV3-2,NA,TRBJ2-7,TGTGCCAGCAGTGACAGCTACGAGCAGTACTTC,CASSDSYEQYF
NA,TRBV5-5,few,TRBJ1-5,TGTGCCAGCAGCGGGGAGTATAGCAATCAGCCCCAGCATTTT,CASSGEYSNQPQHF
NA,TRBV11-2,once,TRBJ2-3,TGTGCCAGCAGCGCCTCGACTAGTGTGGGCACAGATACGCAGTATTTT,CASSASTSVGTDTQYF
TRBD1,TRBV9,NA,TRBJ2-7,TGTGCCAGCAGCCCCAGACAGGGGGACTACGAGCAGTACTTC,CASSPRQGDYEQYF
NA,TRBV29-1,once,TRBJ1-3,TGCAGCGTTGAGGTGTCGGGAGGTGGAAACACCATATATTTT,CSVEVSGGGNTIYF
NA,TRBV9,NA,TRBJ2-6,TGTGCCAGCAGCGTAGGTAGTTTCTCTGGGGCCAACGTCCTGACTTTC,CASSVGSFSGANVLTF
NA,TRBV25-1,NA,TRBJ2-7,TGTGCCAGCAGTGAATTATTATTGGCAAGCGAGCAGTACTTC,CASSELLLASEQYF
NA,TRBV6-1,NA,TRBJ1-2,TGTGCCAGCAGTGAATTGCGTGGCTACACCTTC,CASSELRGYTF
NA,TRBV4-3,NA,TRBJ2-1,TGCGCCAGCAGCCAAGATCGCCTAGCACTTTACAATGAGCAGTTCTTC,CASSQDRLALYNEQFF
NA,TRBV29-1,NA,TRBJ2-2,TGCAGCGATGAACGGTACACCGGGGAGCTGTTTTTT,CSDERYTGELFF
NA,TRBV4-3,NA,TRBJ1-4,TGCGCCAGCAGCCAAGAGGTCGGTCTCTTTTACAGGGAAAATGAAAAACTGTTTTTT,CASSQEVGLFYRENEKLFF
NA,TRBV7-6,few,TRBJ2-2,TGTGCCAGCAGCTTTAGAACCGGGGAGCTGTTTTTT,CASSFRTGELFF
NA,TRBV4-2,few,TRBJ1-5,TGTGCCAGCAGCCAGGACAGCTATCAGCCCCAGCATTTT,CASSQDSYQPQHF
TRBD1,TRBV28,few,TRBJ2-5,TGTGCCAGCAGCGCCCGGGACAGGGGGCCGGGAGAGACCCAGTACTTC,CASSARDRGPGETQYF
TRBD2,TRBV4-3,NA,TRBJ2-1,TGCGCCAGCAGCCGGACTAGCGGAAAGCAGTTCTTC,CASSRTSGKQFF
NA,TRBV27,NA,TRBJ2-3,TGTGCCAGCAGTTTCCGAAAACAGACAGGGAGGTATACAGATACGCAGTATTTT,CASSFRKQTGRYTDTQYF
TRBD2,TRBV10-3,NA,TRBJ2-1,TGTGCCATCAGTGATGTGTCTAGCGGGAGAAATGAGCAGTTCTTC,CAISDVSSGRNEQFF